This T cell receptor (beta chain) comes out of a study of T cells after yellow fever vaccination. The table lists this clonotype with many counts. MiXCR was run by TCRdb on the 5' RACE reads, yielding one entry per CDR3 protein. Here the sample spans 70,000 or so distinct CDR3 sequences, around 7.7% being singletons. Sequencing used CD8+ T cells sorted from PBMCs, obtained more than 8 days after the first yellow fever vaccination. This clonotype was sampled from a man in his late teens or twenties who received the YFV17D yellow fever vaccine.

The CDR3 here is CASSPWTGGAENTEAFF. DNA for the CDR3: TGTGCCAGCAGCCCCTGGACAGGGGGCGCGGAGAACACTGAAGCTTTCTTT. This chain joins TRBV12-3 or TRBV12-4 and TRBJ1-1, with 11 bases fitting TRBD1. CDR3 length: 17 amino acids. V lost 6 bases and J lost 1; bases outside the gene matches: 10.